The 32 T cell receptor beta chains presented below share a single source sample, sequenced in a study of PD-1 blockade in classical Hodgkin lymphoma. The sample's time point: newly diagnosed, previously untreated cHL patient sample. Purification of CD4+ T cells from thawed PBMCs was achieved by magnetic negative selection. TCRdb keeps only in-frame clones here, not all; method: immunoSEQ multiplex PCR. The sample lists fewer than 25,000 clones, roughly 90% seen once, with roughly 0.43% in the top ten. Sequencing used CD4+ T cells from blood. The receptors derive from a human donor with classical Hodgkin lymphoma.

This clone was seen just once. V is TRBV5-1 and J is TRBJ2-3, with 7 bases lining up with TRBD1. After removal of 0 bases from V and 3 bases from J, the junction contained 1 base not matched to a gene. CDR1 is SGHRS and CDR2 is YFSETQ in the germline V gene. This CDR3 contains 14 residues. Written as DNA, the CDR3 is TGCGCCAGCAGCTTGGGGACAGGAACAGATACGCAGTATTTT. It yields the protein CASSLGTGTDTQYF.

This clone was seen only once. CDR3 protein: CASSLSSQDTDTQYF. The CDR3 DNA follows: TGTGCCAGCAGCTTATCTAGTCAAGACACAGATACGCAGTATTTT. The chain is built from TRBV5-4 and TRBJ2-3; no clear D. Per the germline V gene, CDR1 is SGHNT and CDR2 is YYREEE (reference sequence). V gave up 2 bases and J gave up 2 bases, with 12 bases separating them. This CDR3 region has 15 residues.

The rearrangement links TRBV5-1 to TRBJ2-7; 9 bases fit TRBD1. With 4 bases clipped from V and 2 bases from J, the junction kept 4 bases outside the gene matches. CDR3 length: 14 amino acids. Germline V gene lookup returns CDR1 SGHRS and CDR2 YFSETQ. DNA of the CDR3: TGCGCCAGCAGCCCGGGACAGGGCGCCTACGAGCAGTACTTC. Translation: CASSPGQGAYEQYF.

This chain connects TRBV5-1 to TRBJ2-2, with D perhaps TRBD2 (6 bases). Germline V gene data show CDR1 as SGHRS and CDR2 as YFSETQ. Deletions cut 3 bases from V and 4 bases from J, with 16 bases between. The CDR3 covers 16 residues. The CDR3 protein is CASSSVEGSGTGELFF. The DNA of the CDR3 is TGCGCCAGCAGCTCTGTGGAGGGTAGCGGCACCGGGGAGCTGTTTTTT.

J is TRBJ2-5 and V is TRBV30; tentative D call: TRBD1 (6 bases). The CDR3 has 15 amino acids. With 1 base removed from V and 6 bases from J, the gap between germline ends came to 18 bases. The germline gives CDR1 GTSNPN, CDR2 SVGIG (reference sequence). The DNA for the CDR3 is TGTGCCTGGAGTGCGACAGGACCAGGGGCGAAGACCCAGTACTTC. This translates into CAWSATGPGAKTQYF.

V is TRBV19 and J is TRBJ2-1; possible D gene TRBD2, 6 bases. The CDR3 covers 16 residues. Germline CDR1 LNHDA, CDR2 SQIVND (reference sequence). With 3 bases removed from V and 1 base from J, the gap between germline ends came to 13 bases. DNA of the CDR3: TGTGCCAGTAGTATCCTCCCCGGGGGTTCCTACAATGAGCAGTTCTTC. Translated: CASSILPGGSYNEQFF.

CDR3 in DNA: TGTGCCAGCAGGTTAGGGGTCACTGAAGCTTTCTTT. Translated: CASRLGVTEAFF. The chain is built from TRBV2 and TRBJ1-1, with D perhaps TRBD1 (5 bases). CDR1 and CDR2 from the germline V gene are SNHLY and FYNNEI. This CDR3 is 12 amino acids long. The V end was cut by 6 bases, the J end by 4 bases, with 9 bases between.

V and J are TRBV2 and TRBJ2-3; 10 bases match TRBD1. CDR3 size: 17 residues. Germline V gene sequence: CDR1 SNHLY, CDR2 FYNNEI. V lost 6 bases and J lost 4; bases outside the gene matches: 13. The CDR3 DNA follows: TGTGCCAGCAGCCGCGATCCGACAGGGGGCGCTTCAGATACGCAGTATTTT. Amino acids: CASSRDPTGGASDTQYF.

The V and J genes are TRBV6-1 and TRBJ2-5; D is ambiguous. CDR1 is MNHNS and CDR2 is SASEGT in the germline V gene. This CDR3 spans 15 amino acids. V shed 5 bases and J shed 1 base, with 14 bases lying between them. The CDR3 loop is CASSFNPTAQETQYF. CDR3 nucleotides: TGTGCCAGCAGTTTCAACCCGACTGCCCAAGAGACCCAGTACTTC.

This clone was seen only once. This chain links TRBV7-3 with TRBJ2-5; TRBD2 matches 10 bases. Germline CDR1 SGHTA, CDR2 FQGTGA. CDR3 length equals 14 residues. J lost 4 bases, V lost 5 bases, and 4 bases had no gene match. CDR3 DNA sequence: TGTGCCAGCAGCCAAGCGGGGGGGCCAGAGACCCAGTACTTC. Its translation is CASSQAGGPETQYF. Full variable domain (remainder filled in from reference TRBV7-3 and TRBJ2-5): GAGVSQTPSNKVTEKGKYVELRCDPISGHTALYWYRQSLGQGPEFLIYFQGTGAADDSGLPNDRFFAVRPEGSVSTLKIQRTERGDSAVYLCASSQAGGPETQYFGPGTRLLVL.

The CDR3 loop is CASSYRTGANTEAFF. The DNA for the CDR3 is TGTGCCAGTAGTTATAGGACAGGGGCAAACACTGAAGCTTTCTTT. The chain combines TRBV19 with TRBJ1-1, with 9 bases matching TRBD1. V trimming: 5 bases; J trimming: 2 bases; junction bases outside the gene matches: 6. CDR3 size: 15 residues. Looked up from germline, CDR1 is LNHDA and CDR2 is SQIVND (reference sequence).

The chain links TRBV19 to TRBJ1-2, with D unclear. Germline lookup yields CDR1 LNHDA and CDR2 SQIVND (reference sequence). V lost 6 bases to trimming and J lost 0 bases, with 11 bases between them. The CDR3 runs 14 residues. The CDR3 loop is CASRLVQANYGYTF. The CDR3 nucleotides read TGTGCCAGTAGGCTGGTGCAAGCTAACTATGGCTACACCTTC.

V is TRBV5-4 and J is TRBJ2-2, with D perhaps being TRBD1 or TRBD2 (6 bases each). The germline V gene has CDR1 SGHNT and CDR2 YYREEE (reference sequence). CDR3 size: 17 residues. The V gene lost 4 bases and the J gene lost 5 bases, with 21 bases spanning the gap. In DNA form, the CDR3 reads TGTGCCAGCAGCCCAAGACCATTGGGGGGCGGAACCGGGGAGCTGTTTTTT. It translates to CASSPRPLGGGTGELFF.

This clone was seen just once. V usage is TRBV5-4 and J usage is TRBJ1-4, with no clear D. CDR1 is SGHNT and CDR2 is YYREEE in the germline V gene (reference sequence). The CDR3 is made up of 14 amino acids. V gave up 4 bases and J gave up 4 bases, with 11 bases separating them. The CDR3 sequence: CASSPWTVNEKLFF. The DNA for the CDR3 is TGTGCCAGCAGCCCTTGGACGGTTAATGAAAAACTGTTTTTT. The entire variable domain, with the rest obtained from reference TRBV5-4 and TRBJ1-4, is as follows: ETGVTQSPTHLIKTRGQQVTLRCSSQSGHNTVSWYQQALGQGPQFIFQYYREEENGRGNFPPRFSGLQFPNYSSELNVNALELDDSALYLCASSPWTVNEKLFFGSGTQLSVL.

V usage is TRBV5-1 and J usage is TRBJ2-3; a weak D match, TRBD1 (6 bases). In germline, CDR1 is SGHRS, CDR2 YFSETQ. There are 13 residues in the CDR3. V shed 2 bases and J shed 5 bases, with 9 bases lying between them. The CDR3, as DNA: TGCGCCAGCAGCTTTTGGGGGCGAGATACGCAGTATTTT. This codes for CASSFWGRDTQYF. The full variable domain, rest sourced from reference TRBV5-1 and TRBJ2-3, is KAGVTQTPRYLIKTRGQQVTLSCSPISGHRSVSWYQQTPGQGLQFLFEYFSETQRNKGNFPGRFSGRQFSNSRSEMNVSTLELGDSALYLCASSFWGRDTQYFGPGTRLTVL.

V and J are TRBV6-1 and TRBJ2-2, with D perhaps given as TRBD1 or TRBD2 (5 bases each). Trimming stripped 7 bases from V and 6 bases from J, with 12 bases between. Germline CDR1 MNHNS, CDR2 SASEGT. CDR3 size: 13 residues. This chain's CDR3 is CASTPRGPGELFF. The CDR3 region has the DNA TGTGCCAGCACCCCTCGGGGCCCCGGGGAGCTGTTTTTT.

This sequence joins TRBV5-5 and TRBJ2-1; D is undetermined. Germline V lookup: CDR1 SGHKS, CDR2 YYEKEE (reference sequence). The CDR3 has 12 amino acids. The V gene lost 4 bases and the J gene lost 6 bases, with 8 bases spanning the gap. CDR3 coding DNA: TGTGCCAGCAGCGCGGCAGGCAATGAGCAGTTCTTC. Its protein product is CASSAAGNEQFF.

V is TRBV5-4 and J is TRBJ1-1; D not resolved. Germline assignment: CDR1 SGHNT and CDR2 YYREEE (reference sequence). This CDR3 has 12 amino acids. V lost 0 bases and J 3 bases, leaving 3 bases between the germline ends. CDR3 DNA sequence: TGTGCCAGCAGCTTGGCTTACACTGAAGCTTTCTTT. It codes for CASSLAYTEAFF.

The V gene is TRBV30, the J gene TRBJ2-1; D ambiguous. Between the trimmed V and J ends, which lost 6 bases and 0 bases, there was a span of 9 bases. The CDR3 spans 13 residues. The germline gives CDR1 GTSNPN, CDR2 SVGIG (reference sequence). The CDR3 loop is CACTVSSYNEQFF. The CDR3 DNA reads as TGTGCCTGTACAGTTAGCTCCTACAATGAGCAGTTCTTC. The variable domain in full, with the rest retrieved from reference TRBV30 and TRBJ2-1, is SQTIHQWPATLVQPVGSPLSLECTVEGTSNPNLYWYRQAAGRGLQLLFYSVGIGQISSEVPQNLSASRPQDRQFILSSKKLLLSDSGFYLCACTVSSYNEQFFGPGTRLTVL.

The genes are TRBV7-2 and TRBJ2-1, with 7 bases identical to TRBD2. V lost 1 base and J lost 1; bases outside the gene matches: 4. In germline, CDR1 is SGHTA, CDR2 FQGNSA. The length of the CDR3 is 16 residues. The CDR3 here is CASSLGPAGSYNEQFF. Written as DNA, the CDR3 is TGTGCCAGCAGCTTAGGTCCAGCGGGATCCTACAATGAGCAGTTCTTC.

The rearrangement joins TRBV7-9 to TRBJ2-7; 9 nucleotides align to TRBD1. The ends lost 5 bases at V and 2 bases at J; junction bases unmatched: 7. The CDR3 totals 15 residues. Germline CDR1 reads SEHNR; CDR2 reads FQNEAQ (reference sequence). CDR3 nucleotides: TGTGCCAGCAGCCCCGACAGGGGGAACCCCTACGAGCAGTACTTC. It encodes CASSPDRGNPYEQYF.

DNA of the CDR3: TGTGCCAGCAGCTCTTCACAGGGATATGGACTCTATGGCTACACCTTC. Its translation: CASSSSQGYGLYGYTF. V gene TRBV7-2 combines with J gene TRBJ1-2, with D tentatively TRBD1 (6 bases). CDR1 SGHTA and CDR2 FQGNSA come from the germline V gene. Trimming stripped 4 bases from V and 4 bases from J, with 19 bases between. The CDR3 has 16 residues.

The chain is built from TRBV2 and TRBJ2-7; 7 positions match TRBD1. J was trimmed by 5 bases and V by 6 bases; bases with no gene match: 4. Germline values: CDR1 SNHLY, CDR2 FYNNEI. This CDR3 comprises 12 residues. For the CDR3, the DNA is TGTGCCAGCAGAAGACAGGGAGACGAGCAGTACTTC. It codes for CASRRQGDEQYF.

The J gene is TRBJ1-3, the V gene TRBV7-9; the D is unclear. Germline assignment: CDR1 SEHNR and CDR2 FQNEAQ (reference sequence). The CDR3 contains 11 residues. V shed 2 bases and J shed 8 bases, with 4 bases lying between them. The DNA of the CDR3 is TGTGCCAGCAGCTTATCGGACACCATATATTTT. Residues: CASSLSDTIYF.

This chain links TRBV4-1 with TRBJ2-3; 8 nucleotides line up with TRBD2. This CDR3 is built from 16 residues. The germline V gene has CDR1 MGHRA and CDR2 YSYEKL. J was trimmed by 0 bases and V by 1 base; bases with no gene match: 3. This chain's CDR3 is CASSQVRGGSTDTQYF. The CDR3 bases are TGCGCCAGCAGCCAAGTCCGCGGGGGGAGCACAGATACGCAGTATTTT.

Written as DNA, the CDR3 is TGTGCCAGCAGCGGACAGGGGAAGGTAAACACCATATATTTT. Its protein product is CASSGQGKVNTIYF. The rearrangement links TRBV5-6 to TRBJ1-3; TRBD1 matches at 9 bases. The CDR3 has 14 amino acids. After removal of 4 bases from V and 6 bases from J, the junction contained 5 bases not matched to a gene. Germline-derived CDR1 and CDR2 are SGHDT and YYEEEE.

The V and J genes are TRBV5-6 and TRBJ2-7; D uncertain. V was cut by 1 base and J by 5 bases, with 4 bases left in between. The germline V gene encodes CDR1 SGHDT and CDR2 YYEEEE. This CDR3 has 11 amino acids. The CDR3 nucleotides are TGTGCCAGCAGCTTGCGGAACGAGCAGTACTTC. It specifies CASSLRNEQYF.

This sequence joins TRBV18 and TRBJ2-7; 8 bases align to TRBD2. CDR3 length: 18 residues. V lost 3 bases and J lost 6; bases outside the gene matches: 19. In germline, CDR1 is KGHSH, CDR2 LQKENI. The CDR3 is CASSPTSGGYGTSSEQYF. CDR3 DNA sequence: TGTGCCAGCTCACCTACTTCCGGAGGGTACGGGACTAGTTCCGAGCAGTACTTC.

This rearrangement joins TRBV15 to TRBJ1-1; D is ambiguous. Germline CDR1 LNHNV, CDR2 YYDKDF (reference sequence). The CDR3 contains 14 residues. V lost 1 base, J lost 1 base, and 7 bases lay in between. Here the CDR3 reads CATSRGTENTEAFF. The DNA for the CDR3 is TGTGCCACCAGCAGAGGGACGGAGAACACTGAAGCTTTCTTT.

This CDR3 reads CASRDPGRPMGQHF. The DNA of the CDR3 is TGTGCCAGCAGGGACCCGGGCAGACCGATGGGCCAGCATTTT. This chain joins TRBV6-1 and TRBJ1-5, with D uncertain. Germline assignment: CDR1 MNHNS and CDR2 SASEGT. Trimming cost V 6 bases and J 12 bases, with 21 bases left between them. The CDR3 is 14 amino acids.

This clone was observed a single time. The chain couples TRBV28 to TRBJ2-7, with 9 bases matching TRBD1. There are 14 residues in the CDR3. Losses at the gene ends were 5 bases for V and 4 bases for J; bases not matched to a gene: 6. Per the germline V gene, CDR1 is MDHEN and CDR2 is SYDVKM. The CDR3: CASSRGQGWYEQYF. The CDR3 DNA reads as TGTGCCAGCAGTCGCGGACAGGGGTGGTACGAGCAGTACTTC.

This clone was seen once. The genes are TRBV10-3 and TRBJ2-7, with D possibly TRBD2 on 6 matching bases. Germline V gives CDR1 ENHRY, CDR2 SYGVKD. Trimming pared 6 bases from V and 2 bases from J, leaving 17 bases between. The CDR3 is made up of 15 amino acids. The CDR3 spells CAISVSGTGAYEQYF. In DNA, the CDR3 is TGTGCCATCAGCGTCTCCGGGACTGGAGCCTACGAGCAGTACTTC.